This T cell receptor (beta chain) was identified in a study of blood T cell repertoires in COVID-19. Repertoires were generated with immunoSEQ multiplex PCR, while TCRdb's copy carries only in-frame clones and drops some. This sample has approximately 97,000 clones, with 87% found just once. Germline-derived CDR1 and CDR2 are SGHDN and FVKESK. The germline V and J ends were trimmed by 1 base and 3 bases, with 7 bases remaining between them. The CDR3 covers 13 residues. The sample was peripheral blood. The chain carries TRBV14 and TRBJ2-7; D call uncertain. The source is a man aged 50 to 59 with active COVID-19. CDR3 region: CASSQVASYEQYF. In DNA form, the CDR3 reads TGTGCCAGCAGCCAAGTTGCCAGCTACGAGCAGTACTTC. Drawing the rest from reference TRBV14 and TRBJ2-7, the complete variable domain is EAGVTQFPSHSVIEKGQTVTLRCDPISGHDNLYWYRRVMGKEIKFLLHFVKESKQDESGMPNNRFLAERTGGTYSTLKVQPAELEDSGVYFCASSQVASYEQYFGPGTRLTVT.